This passage covers 19 T cell receptor beta chains from one sample sequenced in a study of blood T cell repertoires in COVID-19. Measured with immunoSEQ multiplex PCR; TCRdb has only the in-frame clones, and not every one. This table has about 130,000 clones, about 80% appearing once. Sequences were obtained from PBMCs or T cells enriched from blood (not recorded which). These receptor sequences come from a man between 50 and 59 years old who had recovered from COVID-19.

J is TRBJ1-6 and V is TRBV9, with 10 nucleotides matching TRBD1. With V trimmed by 4 bases and J by 9 bases, 10 bases remained unmatched. This CDR3 contains 16 residues. Germline CDR1 and CDR2: SGDLS and YYNGEE. The CDR3 DNA reads TGTGCCAGCAGCCCTGACCTCGGACAGGGGGGTTCACCCCTCCACTTT. Protein: CASSPDLGQGGSPLHF.

This clone is a singleton in its sample. A junction end diverges from the germline sequence, so it may reflect a read error. The chain couples TRBV6-2 or TRBV6-3 to TRBJ1-1, with a possible D match to TRBD1 (5 bases). The CDR3 covers 13 residues. Germline values: CDR1 MNHEY, CDR2 SVGEGT. The CDR3 DNA reads as TGTGCCAGCAGTGACCCGACAGTTCGGGTATCCTTTTTT. Translation: CASSDPTVRVSFF.

CDR3 in amino acids: CASSRRVGSTEAFF. The CDR3 bases are TGTGCCAGTAGTCGTCGGGTAGGAAGCACTGAAGCTTTCTTT. V gene TRBV19 combines with J gene TRBJ1-1; D is unresolved. V lost 5 bases and J lost 4, with 14 bases in between. The CDR3 spans 14 residues. CDR1 is LNHDA and CDR2 is SQIVND in the germline V gene (reference sequence).

V is TRBV10-3 and J is TRBJ2-5; weak D call: TRBD1 (6 bases). CDR1 is ENHRY and CDR2 is SYGVKD in the germline V gene. This CDR3 contains 13 residues. V lost 3 bases, J lost 5 bases, and 10 bases lay in between. The CDR3 sequence: CAISDLGAETQYF. As DNA, the CDR3 is TGTGCCATCAGTGATTTGGGGGCGGAGACCCAGTACTTC.

This chain joins TRBV7-6 and TRBJ2-5; possibly TRBD2 for D (5 bases). The germline CDR1 and CDR2 sequences are SGHVS and FNYEAQ. CDR3 length: 14 amino acids. Trimming pared 5 bases from V and 2 bases from J, leaving 12 bases between. The CDR3 DNA sequence: TGTGCCAGCAGCGCCCGGACGGGACAAGAGACCCAGTACTTC. Translating gives CASSARTGQETQYF.

This chain connects TRBV6-2 or TRBV6-3 to TRBJ1-5; D remains unclear. Per the germline V gene, CDR1 is MNHEY and CDR2 is SVGEGT. V lost 5 bases to trimming and J lost 6 bases, with 11 bases between them. The CDR3 is made up of 13 amino acids. The CDR3 region is CASSLGGFQPQHF. CDR3 bases: TGTGCCAGCAGTCTAGGCGGGTTTCAGCCCCAGCATTTT.

V and J are TRBV6-2 or TRBV6-3 and TRBJ2-6; no clear D gene. Germline V gene lookup returns CDR1 MNHEY and CDR2 SVGEGT. Trimming stripped 4 bases from V and 0 bases from J, with 16 bases between. The CDR3 is made up of 18 amino acids. CDR3 sequence reads: CASSSLLRGASGANVLTF. The CDR3 nucleotides are TGTGCCAGCAGTTCCCTGCTTCGAGGTGCCTCTGGGGCCAACGTCCTGACTTTC.

The rearrangement uses TRBV18 and TRBJ2-7; D is undetermined. The germline V gene encodes CDR1 KGHSH and CDR2 LQKENI. The CDR3 spans 13 residues. V was pared by 3 bases and J by 4 bases, with 10 bases between. CDR3 residues: CASSPVDKYEQYF. DNA for the CDR3: TGTGCCAGCTCACCGGTAGATAAATACGAGCAGTACTTC.

CDR3 loop: CASSEFAGGMGYTF. The CDR3 nucleotides are TGTGCCAGCAGTGAATTCGCAGGGGGTATGGGCTACACCTTC. This chain joins TRBV6-1 and TRBJ1-2, with TRBD1 matching over 7 bases. CDR1 and CDR2 from the germline V gene are MNHNS and SASEGT. V was clipped by 2 bases and J by 8 bases; unmatched bases: 8. The CDR3 contains 14 residues.

The J gene is TRBJ2-3, the V gene TRBV9, with D perhaps TRBD2 (6 bases). CDR1 is SGDLS and CDR2 is YYNGEE in the germline V gene. The CDR3 has 16 residues. Trimming pared 0 bases from V and 2 bases from J, leaving 13 bases between. CDR3 DNA: TGTGCCAGCAGCGTAGCCCGGGGGTTCAACACAGATACGCAGTATTTT. It codes for CASSVARGFNTDTQYF.

The chain is built from TRBV19 and TRBJ1-2; weak D call: TRBD1 (5 bases). V lost 4 bases and J 8 bases, leaving 20 bases between the germline ends. CDR3 length: 15 amino acids. From germline, CDR1 is LNHDA and CDR2 SQIVND (reference sequence). The CDR3 loop is CASSKAETAYHGYTF. For the CDR3, the DNA is TGTGCCAGTAGTAAAGCCGAGACAGCGTATCACGGCTACACCTTC.

The rearrangement joins TRBV4-3 to TRBJ2-7; D may be TRBD2 (6 bases). The germline V gene has CDR1 LGHNA and CDR2 YSLEER. Trimming took 0 bases from V and 7 from J, leaving 13 bases between them. The CDR3 sequence is 14 residues long. As DNA, the CDR3 is TGCGCCAGCAGCCAAGAGGTGGGCAGCGGGGAGCAGTACTTC. Translated: CASSQEVGSGEQYF.

The CDR3 DNA is TGCAGTGCTAGCTCAGGGGGGCGGGCTTTCTTT. Its protein is CSASSGGRAFF. The J gene is TRBJ1-1, the V gene TRBV20-1; TRBD1 agrees at 7 bases. V was pared by 3 bases and J by 11 bases, with 6 bases of the junction left unmatched. The CDR3 extends over 11 amino acids. Germline V gives CDR1 DFQATT, CDR2 SNEGSKA (reference sequence).

This clone was counted a single time. The chain recombines TRBV6-5 with TRBJ2-5; tentative D call: TRBD2 (6 bases). The CDR3 is 14 amino acids. The germline V and J ends were trimmed by 3 bases and 5 bases, with 13 bases remaining between them. Per the germline V gene, CDR1 is MNHEY and CDR2 is SVGAGI. The CDR3 DNA follows: TGTGCCAGCAGTTATGGGTCGGGAGAGGAGACCCAGTACTTC. Protein sequence: CASSYGSGEETQYF.

The chain carries TRBV25-1 and TRBJ2-7; D is perhaps TRBD1 (6 bases). The CDR3 sequence is 12 residues long. The germline V gene encodes CDR1 MGHDK and CDR2 SYGVNS. V lost 7 bases to trimming and J lost 4 bases, with 11 bases between them. DNA of the CDR3: TGTGCCAGCACCCAGGGGCCATACGAGCAGTACTTC. Encoded protein: CASTQGPYEQYF.

This chain joins TRBV6-6 and TRBJ2-3, with 10 bases aligning to TRBD2. V was pared by 5 bases and J by 6 bases, with 5 bases of the junction left unmatched. The CDR3 has 14 residues. Germline values: CDR1 MNHNY, CDR2 SVGAGI (reference sequence). CDR3: CASSTSGVGDTQYF. CDR3 bases: TGTGCCAGCAGTACTAGCGGGGTAGGGGATACGCAGTATTTT.

CDR3: CASSQGTVNEQYF. The CDR3 DNA follows: TGTGCCAGCAGCCAAGGGACAGTTAACGAGCAGTACTTC. The chain combines TRBV14 with TRBJ2-7, with D tentatively TRBD1 (6 bases). The CDR3 loop spans 13 amino acids. CDR1 is SGHDN, CDR2 FVKESK, per germline. Trimming shortened V by 1 base and J by 5 bases, and 9 bases separated the two germline ends.

The rearrangement joins TRBV30 to TRBJ1-4; possible D gene TRBD1, 6 bases. Trimming removed 3 bases at V and 3 bases at J, with 14 bases between. Germline CDR1 is GTSNPN and CDR2 is SVGIG (reference sequence). The CDR3 sequence is 15 residues long. CDR3: CAWRARDRPNEKLFF. CDR3 nucleotide sequence: TGTGCCTGGAGAGCCCGAGACAGGCCTAATGAAAAACTGTTTTTT.

This clone has only one observation. DNA for the CDR3: TGTGCCAGCAGCTTAAGGGACAGATACACAGATACGCAGTATTTT. Amino acids: CASSLRDRYTDTQYF. This sequence joins TRBV7-2 and TRBJ2-3; 7 bases match TRBD1. CDR3 length: 15 residues. V trimming: 2 bases; J trimming: 2 bases; junction bases outside the gene matches: 4. Germline CDR1 reads SGHTA; CDR2 reads FQGNSA. The whole variable domain, filled in from reference TRBV7-2 and TRBJ2-3, reads GAGVSQSPSNKVTEKGKDVELRCDPISGHTALYWYRQSLGQGLEFLIYFQGNSAPDKSGLPSDRFSAERTGGSVSTLTIQRTQQEDSAVYLCASSLRDRYTDTQYFGPGTRLTVL.